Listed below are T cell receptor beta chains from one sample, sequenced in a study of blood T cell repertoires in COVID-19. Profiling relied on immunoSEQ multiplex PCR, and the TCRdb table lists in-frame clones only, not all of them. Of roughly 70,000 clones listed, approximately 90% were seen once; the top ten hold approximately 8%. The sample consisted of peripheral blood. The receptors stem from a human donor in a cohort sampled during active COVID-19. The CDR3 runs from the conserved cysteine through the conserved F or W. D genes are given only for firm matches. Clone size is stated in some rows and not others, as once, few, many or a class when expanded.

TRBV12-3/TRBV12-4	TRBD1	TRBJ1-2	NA	CASSYRGSYTF	TGTGCCAGCAGTTACAGGGGTTCCTACACCTTC
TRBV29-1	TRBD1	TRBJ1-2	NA	CSVPQLTGNGYTF	TGCAGCGTTCCACAACTGACAGGGAATGGCTACACCTTC
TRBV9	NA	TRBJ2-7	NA	CASSVGAELGSYEQYF	TGTGCCAGCAGCGTAGGGGCCGAGTTGGGCTCCTACGAGCAGTACTTC
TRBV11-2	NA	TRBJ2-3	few	CASSPRRAGTTSTDTQYF	TGTGCCAGCAGCCCGAGGAGGGCAGGGACCACTAGCACAGATACGCAGTATTTT
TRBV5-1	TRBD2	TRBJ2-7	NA	CASSLEVAGSGREQYF	TGCGCCAGCAGCTTGGAGGTAGCGGGGTCGGGTCGCGAGCAGTACTTC
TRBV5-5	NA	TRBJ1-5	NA	CASSLGPAANNQPQHF	TGTGCCAGCAGCCTTGGGCCCGCCGCGAATAATCAGCCCCAGCATTTT
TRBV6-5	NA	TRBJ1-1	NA	CASSYGGSQAFF	TGTGCCAGCAGTTACGGGGGCTCCCAAGCTTTCTTT
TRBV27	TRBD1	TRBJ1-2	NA	CASSQGGQGAIYGYTF	TGTGCCAGCAGTCAGGGCGGGCAGGGGGCGATCTATGGCTACACCTTC
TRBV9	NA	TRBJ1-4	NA	CASSGTATNEKLFF	TGTGCCAGCAGCGGGACAGCAACTAATGAAAAACTGTTTTTT
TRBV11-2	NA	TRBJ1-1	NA	CASSLLRRAAEAFF	TGTGCCAGCAGCTTACTTCGGCGGGCAGCTGAAGCTTTCTTT
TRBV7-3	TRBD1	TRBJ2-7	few	CASSPRQGAYEQYF	TGTGCCAGCAGCCCGCGACAGGGAGCCTACGAGCAGTACTTC
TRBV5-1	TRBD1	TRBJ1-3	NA	CASSSDGTGGNTIYF	TGCGCCAGCAGCTCGGATGGGACAGGGGGCAACACCATATATTTT
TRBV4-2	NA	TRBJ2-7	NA	CASSQTRFNYEQYF	TGTGCCAGCAGTCAGACAAGGTTCAATTACGAGCAGTACTTC
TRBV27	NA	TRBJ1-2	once	CASTRDPTGAYGYTF	TGTGCCAGCACCAGAGACCCTACGGGAGCCTATGGCTACACCTTC
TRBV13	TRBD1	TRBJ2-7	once	CASSTKTGDASYEQYF	TGTGCCAGCAGCACAAAGACAGGGGACGCCTCCTACGAGCAGTACTTC
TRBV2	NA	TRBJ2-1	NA	CASSEEEVRRGHYGAYNEQFF	TGTGCCAGCAGTGAAGAGGAGGTGAGGCGGGGCCATTATGGGGCCTACAATGAGCAGTTCTTC
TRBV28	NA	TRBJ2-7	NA	CASAHWEDEQYF	TGTGCCAGCGCACACTGGGAGGACGAGCAGTACTTC
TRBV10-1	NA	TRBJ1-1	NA	CASSPGNTEAFF	TGCGCCAGCAGCCCGGGGAACACTGAAGCTTTCTTT
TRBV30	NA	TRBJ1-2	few	CAWSVLGPIGYTF	TGTGCCTGGAGTGTATTGGGGCCCATTGGCTACACCTTC
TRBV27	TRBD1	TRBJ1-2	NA	CASRPGTGAVGYTF	TGTGCCAGCAGGCCCGGGACAGGGGCGGTTGGCTACACCTTC
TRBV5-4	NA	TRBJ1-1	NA	CASSLLGGMAEAFF	TGTGCCAGCAGCTTGTTGGGGGGAATGGCTGAAGCTTTCTTT
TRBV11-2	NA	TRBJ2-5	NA	CASTLGTQGKVQETQYF	TGTGCCAGCACCTTAGGAACTCAGGGAAAAGTCCAAGAGACCCAGTACTTC
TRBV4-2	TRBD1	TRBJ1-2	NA	CASSQGQGGPLYGYTF	TGTGCCAGCAGCCAAGGACAGGGAGGACCCCTCTATGGCTACACCTTC